The source of this T cell receptor beta chain is a study of blood T cells in healthy people across ages. Unmatched junction bases numbered 3, after V lost 5 bases and J lost 4 bases. CDR3 length equals 13 residues. CDR1 SEHNR and CDR2 FQNEAQ come from the germline V gene (reference sequence). Study-wide results and caveats: Donors of long life had a larger count of naive CD4+ cells and greater diversity than aged donors.

As to this clonotype: Its matching antigen is unknown.

The study drew donors from healthy Caucasian individuals in Russia aged roughly 6 to 90. Primers used in a second PCR of about 7 to 12 cycles were a sample-barcoded 5' primer and a J-beta primer mix. TCRdb re-called the 5' RACE reads with MiXCR, one entry per CDR3 protein. Of hundreds of thousands of distinct CDR3 sequences listed, just over 55% are singletons. The TCR comes from a man aged 40-50 years in good health. Material for sequencing was blood. The gene calls are TRBV7-9 and TRBJ1-2, with 8 bases aligning to TRBD1. CDR3: CASSGGQGYGYTF. The CDR3 DNA reads as TGTGCCAGCAGCGGAGGACAGGGCTATGGCTACACCTTC.